This entry lists 10 T cell receptor beta chains sequenced from one sample in a study of identical twins. TCRdb ran MiXCR on the 5' RACE reads and lists one entry per CDR3 protein. The profile shows about 1.7 million distinct CDR3 sequences, about 30% of them singletons. Sample: cord blood. These receptors were obtained from a newborn girl in good health.

The chain recombines TRBV3-1 with TRBJ2-3; unclear D gene. V lost 1 base, J lost 0 bases, and 14 bases lay in between. Germline V CDR1 and CDR2: LGHDT, YNNKEL (reference sequence). This CDR3 contains 17 residues. The CDR3 sequence is CASSQVVGLSSTDTQYF. The CDR3 DNA reads as TGTGCCAGCAGCCAAGTTGTTGGGCTTTCTAGCACAGATACGCAGTATTTT.

This clonotype was seen a few times. The genes are TRBV3-1 and TRBJ1-1; no clear D gene. The CDR3 has 14 amino acids. Between the trimmed V and J ends, which lost 4 bases and 2 bases, there was a span of 11 bases. Germline V gene data show CDR1 as LGHDT and CDR2 as YNNKEL (reference sequence). The CDR3 protein is CASSRQQINTEAFF. The CDR3 region has the DNA TGTGCCAGCAGCCGCCAACAAATTAACACTGAAGCTTTCTTT. Combining the CDR3 with reference TRBV3-1 and TRBJ1-1 gives the whole variable domain DTAVSQTPKYLVTQMGNDKSIKCEQNLGHDTMYWYKQDSKKFLKIMFSYNNKELIINETVPNRFSPKSPDKAHLNLHINSLELGDSAVYFCASSRQQINTEAFFGQGTRLTVV.

The chain employs TRBV2 and TRBJ2-1; the D is unclear. Germline CDR1 reads SNHLY; CDR2 reads FYNNEI. V was trimmed by 2 bases and J by 4 bases, leaving 3 bases between them. This CDR3 contains 12 residues. The CDR3: CASSEWYNEQFF. In DNA form, the CDR3 reads TGTGCCAGCAGTGAATGGTACAATGAGCAGTTCTTC.

The chain recombines TRBV5-4 with TRBJ2-7; 10 bases map to TRBD2. TRBJ2-5 matches the DNA end more closely, so the J call is doubtful. The CDR3 length is 16 residues. From germline, CDR1 is SGHNT and CDR2 YYREEE (reference sequence). The CDR3 DNA sequence: TGTGCCAGCAGCTTGGCCGGCCTAGCGGGAGAAGAGACCCAGTACTTC. Amino acid sequence: CASSLAGLAGEETQYF.

In its sample, this clonotype was seen many times. The chain has TRBV29-1 and TRBJ2-1; no clear D gene. The CDR3 loop spans 14 amino acids. The germline V and J ends were trimmed by 5 bases and 1 base, with 12 bases remaining between them. Per germline, CDR1 SQVTM and CDR2 ANQGSEA. CDR3 in DNA: TGCAGCGTTCCCACGCCGAAGTCCTACAATGAGCAGTTCTTC. Residues: CSVPTPKSYNEQFF.

V and J are TRBV20-1 and TRBJ2-4; TRBD2 agrees at 10 bases. The J call is uncertain, as TRBJ2-7 better fits the DNA end. Germline CDR1 DFQATT, CDR2 SNEGSKA (reference sequence). The CDR3 length is 13 residues. CDR3 in amino acids: CSARRLAGDEQYF. The CDR3 DNA reads as TGCAGTGCTAGACGGCTAGCGGGAGACGAGCAGTACTTC.

This clonotype showed up just a few times. The chain recombines TRBV7-2 with TRBJ1-2, with D unclear. CDR1 and CDR2 from the germline V gene are SGHTA and FQGNSA. Trimming cost V 3 bases and J 8 bases, with 19 bases left between them. CDR3 length: 15 residues. The CDR3: CASSFFPVRTPGYTF. The CDR3 DNA sequence: TGTGCCAGCAGCTTTTTCCCCGTTAGGACCCCGGGCTACACCTTC.

This clonotype was detected ten times or more. The chain couples TRBV3-1 to TRBJ2-7; no definite D call. Germline values: CDR1 LGHDT, CDR2 YNNKEL (reference sequence). V was pared by 2 bases and J by 5 bases, with 7 bases between. The CDR3 extends over 12 amino acids. The CDR3 loop is CASSQSGHEQYF. The CDR3 DNA is TGTGCCAGCAGCCAATCTGGACACGAGCAGTACTTC.

This clonotype has a handful of counts. This chain links TRBV3-1 with TRBJ2-7; D unclear. This CDR3 has 15 residues. Trimming removed 2 bases from V and 0 bases from J, with 11 bases in between. The germline gives CDR1 LGHDT, CDR2 YNNKEL (reference sequence). The CDR3 loop reads CASSQRRVNSYEQYF. The DNA for the CDR3 is TGTGCCAGCAGCCAACGACGGGTGAACTCCTACGAGCAGTACTTC.

The chain recombines TRBV9 with TRBJ2-3, with 11 bases that match TRBD2. The V gene end was trimmed by 1 base and the J gene end by 2 bases; junction bases not matched to a gene: 6. Germline-derived CDR1 and CDR2 are SGDLS and YYNGEE. The CDR3 spans 17 residues. Here the CDR3 reads CASSVMVAGGSTDTQYF. For the CDR3, the DNA is TGTGCCAGCAGCGTAATGGTAGCGGGGGGGTCCACAGATACGCAGTATTTT.